This record looks at one TCR beta chain sequence and its context. It has no known antigen specificity. The input lacks base qualities; no much larger clone sits a single base away. This entry is derived from a study of molecular identifiers for immune sequencing clone quantification (dated by TCRdb to 2016 to 2019). At the level of the whole study: For a replicate experiment, RNA from around 18,000 or 91,000 naive CD8 T cells was divided into five aliquots, and four of the five aliquots were sequenced. CD8 T cells were used in a methods study to benchmark molecular-identifier clustering-based TCR repertoire sequencing (MIDCIRS) and TCR RNA copy counting.

Libraries of naive CD8 T cells were built from anywhere between roughly 17,000 and 1,000,000 sorted cells, with 10%, 30% or 50% of the purified RNA used. Naive CD8 T cells, defined as CD8+CD4-CCR7+CD45RA+, were FACS-sorted into RLT Plus buffer on a BD FACSAria II. To test detection sensitivity, Jurkat RNA equal to around 11 TCR copies was added to samples of 20,000-1,000,000 naive CD8 T cells. Enrichment of CD8 T cells was done with RosetteSep CD8+ T Cell Enrichment Cocktail plus Ficoll-Paque, and ACK red cell lysis came afterward. CDR1 and CDR2 were assigned from the germline V gene as MRHNA and SNTAGT. At the junction V is shortened by 4 bases and J by 7 bases; bases outside the gene matches: 11. Including the terminal cysteine and phenylalanine, the CDR3 comprises 17 residues. Only CDR3 DNA is held: 51 bases, read in frame from base 1. Study-wide findings and limitations: When barcode sub-clustering was left out, chimeric consensus sequences inflated TCR diversity, with chimeras reaching as high as 47%. Highly expanded clone sizes could be underestimated because identical TCR molecules may share a barcode. In CMV-specific effector cells, over 97% of molecules were held by clones above 20 RNA copies, whereas under 1% of molecules were held by such clones in naive cells. The naive libraries included spiked-in Jurkat TCR RNA (about ten copies' worth), and this Jurkat TCR RNA is not part of the donor repertoire. Modeling estimated approximately 3 recovered TCR RNA copies per cell, compared with about ten by digital PCR, which implies roughly 29% capture efficiency. Spiked-in Jurkat TCR RNA equivalent to a single cell was reported to be detectable even among more than 900,000 naive CD8 T cells.

The library was produced with PCR. The sequencing machine was an Illumina HiSeq 4000. Preparation of bulk TCR libraries followed a previously described approach, with the TCR primers listed in Table S5. Total RNA was purified with the Qiagen AllPrep DNA/RNA kit. Reads from multiple sequencing runs of the same library were pooled before analysis. The published analysis was carried out like this. Reads were retained only if their TCR constant sequence matched exactly, and those retained reads were trimmed to 150 nt and grouped according to their 12-nt molecular barcodes. Within each barcode group, reads were sub-clustered at a 15% Levenshtein threshold, and quality-weighted consensus sequences were built per RNA molecule. Non-functional sequences were excluded, and lower-count sequences lying one edit away from another sequence were also excluded. On the basis of fitting two negative binomial distributions, barcode sub-clusters with fewer than 20% of the maximum read count were discarded. TCRdb took the public reads, trimmed them with fastp at Q25, ran MiXCR for clone calling and kept in-frame beta chains. Rows are combined by CDR3 protein, so each entry shows the most common genes and DNA. For this entry, the V and J calls and clone size follow TCRdb and not the study's own pipeline. The sample profile shows hundreds of thousands of distinct CDR3 sequences; 20% of them were found once. The top ten constitute 0.85% of the sample.

Rearrangement joined TRBV6-4 to TRBJ2-3; TRBD2 matches 13 bases in the middle. Sequenced sample: naive CD8+ T cells from blood, with Jurkat cell RNA spiked in. This specimen's cell subset or site label, interpreted: FACS-sorted CD8+CD4-CCR7+CD45RA+ naive T cells. The receptor's source is a human donor in good health. Some libraries in this study had Jurkat cell RNA spiked in. The bases are TGTGCCAGCAGTGCCACTCCGGGACTAGCGGGAAGAAATACGCAGTATTTT. The encoded protein is CASSATPGLAGRNTQYF.